A single sample is the source of the 27 T cell receptor beta chains below, sequenced in a study of blood T cell repertoires in COVID-19 (TCRdb year 2020). Library preparation employed the immunoSEQ multiplex PCR assay. Imported from immuneACCESS, the table was reduced by TCRdb to in-frame sequences with V and J called. These copies leave out some clones; in studies compared against another copy, an unresolved V gene accounts for under half, and the cause of the remainder is not known. This sample has roughly 100,000 clones in its table, and about 79% of those were observed once. The top ten constitute 6.2% of the sample. The sequenced material came from peripheral blood. The receptors come from a man of 80 years or more with COVID-19, enrolled during active disease.

The J gene is TRBJ1-5, the V gene TRBV7-9; D is perhaps TRBD1 (6 bases). Per germline, CDR1 SEHNR and CDR2 FQNEAQ (reference sequence). The CDR3 sequence is 15 residues long. V was cut by 6 bases and J by 7 bases, with 19 bases left in between. This CDR3 reads CASSRLGGVLQPQHF. Here the CDR3 DNA reads TGTGCCAGCAGTCGCCTAGGGGGGGTTCTCCAGCCCCAGCATTTT.

The table lists this clone with a count of one. The chain joins TRBV7-2 to TRBJ2-1; TRBD2 might be the D (7 bases). From germline, CDR1 is SGHTA and CDR2 FQGNSA. The CDR3 has 19 residues. Trimming took off 5 bases at V and 1 base at J, with 24 bases between the two ends. The CDR3 protein is CASSRARGRGSGSYNEQFF. CDR3 DNA: TGTGCCAGCAGCCGGGCACGGGGGAGGGGGTCGGGATCCTACAATGAGCAGTTCTTC.

The rearrangement uses TRBV12-3 or TRBV12-4 and TRBJ2-1; D is unresolved. V lost 3 bases and J lost 5, with 8 bases in between. The CDR3 extends over 13 amino acids. DNA for the CDR3: TGTGCCAGCAGTTTTTCCAGAAACAATGAGCAGTTCTTC. This sequence encodes CASSFSRNNEQFF.

This clone was seen once. The J gene is TRBJ2-7, the V gene TRBV28, with no clear D. Trimming took 6 bases from V and 2 from J, leaving 11 bases between them. This CDR3 is built from 13 residues. In germline, CDR1 is MDHEN, CDR2 SYDVKM. CDR3 sequence reads: CASSPRGAYEQYF. CDR3 DNA sequence: TGTGCCAGCAGCCCGAGAGGAGCCTACGAGCAGTACTTC.

This chain links TRBV24-1 with TRBJ1-3, with D perhaps TRBD1 (5 bases). CDR3 size: 13 residues. CDR1 KGHDR and CDR2 SFDVKD come from the germline V gene. The V end lost 5 bases, the J end lost 3 bases, and 7 bases lay between the germline ends. CDR3: CATSATGGNTIYF. CDR3 sequence (DNA): TGTGCCACCAGTGCTACAGGTGGAAACACCATATATTTT.

The rearrangement uses TRBV29-1 and TRBJ1-2; TRBD1 matches at 8 bases. Trimming at V came to 3 bases and at J to 5 bases, leaving 8 bases not matched to a gene. The CDR3 spans 14 residues. CDR1 is SQVTM and CDR2 is ANQGSEA in the germline V gene. In nucleotides, the CDR3 is TGCAGCGTTGAGGAGGACAGGGCGAGTTATGGCTACACCTTC. It yields the protein CSVEEDRASYGYTF.

A few counts support this clone. V is TRBV21-1 and J is TRBJ2-3; the table gives TRBD1 as D, unverified against the DNA. TRBV21-1 represents a pseudogene. This CDR3 comprises 17 residues. Here the CDR3 DNA reads TGTGCCAGCAGCAACATCCCAGGGGACCCCCGGACAGATACGCAGTATTTT. As protein: CASSNIPGDPRTDTQYF.

The chain links TRBV5-1 to TRBJ2-3; 9 nucleotides align to TRBD2. The CDR3 runs 15 residues. Looked up from germline, CDR1 is SGHRS and CDR2 is YFSETQ. The V gene end was trimmed by 2 bases and the J gene end by 6 bases; junction bases not matched to a gene: 7. The DNA for the CDR3 is TGCGCCAGCAGCTTTAGCGGGAGAAGGGCGGATACGCAGTATTTT. The encoded protein is CASSFSGRRADTQYF.

This clone appeared a few times. The gene calls are TRBV29-1 and TRBJ1-2; possibly TRBD1 for D (5 bases). Germline loops: CDR1 SQVTM, CDR2 ANQGSEA. V dropped 4 bases and J dropped 2 bases, with 8 bases sitting between them. CDR3 length: 12 amino acids. The CDR3 nucleotides are TGCAGCGTTGGGGGCAACAACTATGGCTACACCTTC. Translation: CSVGGNNYGYTF. Full variable domain (outside the CDR3, taken from reference TRBV29-1 and TRBJ1-2): SAVISQKPSRDICQRGTSLTIQCQVDSQVTMMFWYRQQPGQSLTLIATANQGSEATYESGFVIDKFPISRPNLTFSTLTVSNMSPEDSSIYLCSVGGNNYGYTFGSGTRLTVV.

The chain carries TRBV28 and TRBJ2-1; no reliable D call. The CDR3 loop spans 14 amino acids. Germline V gene data show CDR1 as MDHEN and CDR2 as SYDVKM. V was clipped by 3 bases and J by 8 bases, with 14 bases between them. The CDR3 region is CASSLAQSGDEQFF. CDR3 in DNA: TGTGCCAGCAGTTTGGCCCAGTCAGGCGATGAGCAGTTCTTC.

This sequence joins TRBV5-1 and TRBJ2-7; the match to TRBD2 covers 13 bases. V was pared by 0 bases and J by 7 bases, with 4 bases of the junction left unmatched. This CDR3 is 15 amino acids long. Germline V CDR1 and CDR2: SGHRS, YFSETQ. The CDR3 protein is CASSLGTSGRGEQYF. DNA of the CDR3: TGCGCCAGCAGCTTGGGGACTAGCGGGAGAGGTGAGCAGTACTTC.

J is TRBJ1-3 and V is TRBV5-1, with D perhaps TRBD1 (6 bases). The germline V gene encodes CDR1 SGHRS and CDR2 YFSETQ. The CDR3 is made up of 16 amino acids. Trimming shortened V by 0 bases and J by 0 bases, and 10 bases separated the two germline ends. The CDR3 coding sequence is TGCGCCAGCAGCTTGGCCCCACAGGGCTCTGGAAACACCATATATTTT. Amino acids: CASSLAPQGSGNTIYF.

In nucleotides, the CDR3 is TGTGCCAGCAGCCGAGGGACAGGAAACACCGGGGAGCTGTTTTTT. This gives the protein CASSRGTGNTGELFF. The genes are TRBV7-3 and TRBJ2-2; TRBD1 agrees at 8 bases. From germline, CDR1 is SGHTA and CDR2 FQGTGA. J gave up 2 bases and V 5 bases, and 4 bases lay outside the gene matches. This CDR3 is built from 15 residues.

In its sample, this clone was seen once. The rearrangement links TRBV9 to TRBJ1-4; no clear D. The CDR3 covers 16 residues. Germline CDR1 SGDLS, CDR2 YYNGEE. Between the trimmed V and J ends, which lost 0 bases and 3 bases, there was a span of 12 bases. The CDR3 here is CASSVASGIANEKLFF. CDR3 bases: TGTGCCAGCAGCGTAGCTTCGGGGATAGCTAATGAAAAACTGTTTTTT.

The gene calls are TRBV6-2 or TRBV6-3 and TRBJ2-7; 14 nucleotides line up with TRBD2. Germline CDR1 is MNHEY and CDR2 is SVGEGT. CDR3 size: 18 residues. The junction had 4 bases not matched to a gene; V was cut back by 0 bases and J by 0 bases. The CDR3 protein is CASSYSGTSGSPSYEQYF. CDR3 bases: TGTGCCAGCAGTTACTCGGGGACTAGCGGGAGCCCCTCCTACGAGCAGTACTTC.

CDR3 amino acids: CASTRRRGSTDTQYF. CDR3 DNA sequence: TGTGCCAGCACCCGCCGGCGGGGTAGCACAGATACGCAGTATTTT. The rearrangement links TRBV6-5 to TRBJ2-3, with D possibly matching TRBD2 (6 bases). Trimming took 7 bases from V and 0 from J, leaving 14 bases between them. This CDR3 contains 15 residues. In germline, CDR1 is MNHEY, CDR2 SVGAGI.

The chain is built from TRBV30 and TRBJ1-6; D not certain. Germline CDR1 reads GTSNPN; CDR2 reads SVGIG (reference sequence). V lost 4 bases and J 6 bases, leaving 10 bases between the germline ends. CDR3 size: 13 residues. DNA for the CDR3: TGTGCCTGGATGTCGCGGATTAATTCACCCCTCCACTTT. Translated: CAWMSRINSPLHF.

This chain joins TRBV6-6 and TRBJ1-5, with a weak D call TRBD1 (6 bases). Germline V gene lookup returns CDR1 MNHNY and CDR2 SVGAGI (reference sequence). This CDR3 is 12 amino acids long. V lost 2 bases and J lost 13, with 12 bases in between. CDR3 sequence: CASSYDRSPQHF. As DNA, the CDR3 is TGTGCCAGCAGTTACGACAGGAGTCCTCAGCATTTT.

The chain uses TRBV18 and TRBJ1-4; D gene unclear. V was clipped by 6 bases and J by 7 bases, with 6 bases between them. Germline values: CDR1 KGHSH, CDR2 LQKENI. CDR3 size: 11 residues. Here the CDR3 reads CASSPGEKLFF. The CDR3 coding sequence is TGTGCCAGCTCCCCGGGTGAAAAACTGTTTTTT.

This clone was seen more than once but under ten times. The chain is built from TRBV5-6 and TRBJ2-3; D is undetermined. The CDR3 is made up of 14 amino acids. CDR1 and CDR2 from the germline V gene are SGHDT and YYEEEE. V was pared by 0 bases and J by 6 bases, with 11 bases between. CDR3 nucleotide sequence: TGTGCCAGCAGCTTGGGGGCCAGGTCGGATACGCAGTATTTT. Its translation: CASSLGARSDTQYF.

The chain employs TRBV4-3 and TRBJ1-6; 10 nucleotides align to TRBD1. The V and J ends lost 1 base and 5 bases, in that order; junction bases with no gene match: 11. The CDR3 extends over 19 amino acids. Germline CDR1 LGHNA, CDR2 YSLEER. The DNA of the CDR3 is TGCGCCAGCAGCCAAGTAATTGGGACAGGGGCCTTTAATAATTCACCCCTCCACTTT. It codes for CASSQVIGTGAFNNSPLHF.

The chain links TRBV5-4 to TRBJ2-3, with TRBD2 matching over 7 bases. The CDR3 is made up of 13 amino acids. V gave up 0 bases and J gave up 5 bases; unmatched junction bases: 0. Germline CDR1 SGHNT, CDR2 YYREEE (reference sequence). The CDR3 region has the DNA TGTGCCAGCAGCTTGGGCGGGAGAGATACGCAGTATTTT. Translating it yields CASSLGGRDTQYF.

The chain couples TRBV18 to TRBJ2-5; a possible D gene is TRBD2 (5 bases). CDR1 and CDR2 (germline): KGHSH, LQKENI. Trimming cost V 3 bases and J 4 bases, with 15 bases left between them. The CDR3 loop spans 15 amino acids. The CDR3 coding sequence is TGTGCCAGCTCACCGTTCGGGGTTGCGGGAGAGACCCAGTACTTC. Protein: CASSPFGVAGETQYF.

In this sample, this clone turned up once. The chain combines TRBV6-5 with TRBJ2-7; D is perhaps TRBD1 (5 bases). V was cut by 2 bases and J by 3 bases, with 11 bases left in between. The germline V gene has CDR1 MNHEY and CDR2 SVGAGI. This CDR3 has 14 residues. In nucleotides, the CDR3 is TGTGCCAGCAGTTACCTACGACAGAGCTACGAGCAGTACTTC. Translating gives CASSYLRQSYEQYF.

V usage is TRBV9 and J usage is TRBJ1-2, with 7 bases that match TRBD1. V shed 3 bases and J 2 bases; nucleotides not matched to a gene: 4. Germline V gene sequence: CDR1 SGDLS, CDR2 YYNGEE. CDR3 length: 14 amino acids. CDR3 region: CASSGLTGNYGYTF. CDR3 bases: TGTGCCAGCAGCGGCCTGACAGGGAACTATGGCTACACCTTC.

This clone was picked up a small number of times. V usage is TRBV7-6 and J usage is TRBJ2-5; TRBD1 aligns across 7 bases. This CDR3 has 15 amino acids. Trimming took 4 bases from V and 1 from J; bases not matched to a gene: 6. Germline CDR1 is SGHVS and CDR2 is FNYEAQ. CDR3 in DNA: TGTGCCAGCAGCTCCAACAGGGGCAGCCAAGAGACCCAGTACTTC. Translated: CASSSNRGSQETQYF.

The V and J genes are TRBV30 and TRBJ1-4; the D gene is possibly TRBD1 (6 bases). V shed 5 bases and J shed 5 bases, with 12 bases lying between them. The CDR3 is 13 amino acids. In germline, CDR1 is GTSNPN, CDR2 SVGIG (reference sequence). The CDR3 coding sequence is TGTGCCTGGGCGGGACAATCGAATGAAAAACTGTTTTTT. Translation gives CAWAGQSNEKLFF.